The clone carrying this T cell receptor beta chain was found once. The sample is drawn from a study of blood T cells in healthy people across ages. Each sample yielded at least 5 micrograms of PBMC total RNA. Through a sample-barcoded 5' primer and a J-beta primer mix, a second PCR was run for about 7 to 12 cycles. TCRdb re-analysed the 5' RACE reads in MiXCR, keeping a single row per CDR3 protein. The data contain 650,000 to 1,000,000 distinct CDR3 sequences, 35% to 40% of them seen just once; the ten biggest clones take up roughly 13%. This sequence originates from a man aged 18 to 30 in good health. Sequenced material: blood.

The CDR3 is CSVGGGTHTEAFF. For the CDR3, the DNA is TGCAGCGTCGGGGGGGGGACCCACACTGAAGCTTTCTTT. The V gene is TRBV29-1, the J gene TRBJ1-1; the D gene is possibly TRBD1 (5 bases). Between the trimmed V and J ends, which lost 6 bases and 3 bases, there was a span of 14 bases. This CDR3 contains 13 residues. The germline V gene encodes CDR1 SQVTM and CDR2 ANQGSEA.